This T cell receptor (beta chain) was identified during a study of early T cells in non-severe SARS-CoV-2 infection. CDR1 and CDR2 (germline): KGHSH, LQKENI. The V gene lost 2 bases and the J gene lost 2 bases, with 8 bases spanning the gap. The CDR3 totals 14 residues. This clonotype qualifies as medium-sized. Each CDR3 protein is one row after TCRdb ran MiXCR on the 5' RACE reads. The sample has 20,000 to 25,000 distinct CDR3 sequences, around 5.8% seen once; the top ten hold 2% to 3%. This receptor was taken from an adult who was a healthcare worker with PCR-confirmed SARS-CoV-2 infection or an uninfected control (not recorded which). The V gene is TRBV18, the J gene TRBJ2-3; D is possibly TRBD1 (5 bases). The sequencing sample was made of whole blood. This chain's CDR3 is CASSPTRDTDTQYF. Written as DNA, the CDR3 is TGTGCCAGCTCACCAACCAGGGACACAGATACGCAGTATTTT.